This entry lists 13 T cell receptor beta chains sequenced from one sample in a study of blood T cell repertoires in COVID-19. The data were produced by immunoSEQ multiplex PCR, yet TCRdb's version contains in-frame clones alone and is incomplete. The repertoire holds more than 65,000 clones, roughly 73% seen once, with roughly 6.3% in the top ten. The material sequenced was peripheral blood. The receptors stem from a woman in her fifties or sixties with acute or convalescent COVID-19.

This clone was seen a handful of times. This sequence joins TRBV10-3 and TRBJ1-4, with TRBD1 matching 7 bases. This CDR3 has 15 residues. Unmatched junction bases numbered 8, after V lost 3 bases and J lost 7 bases. CDR1 ENHRY and CDR2 SYGVKD come from the germline V gene. This CDR3 reads CAISDPTGQSEKLFF. The CDR3 DNA is TGTGCCATCAGTGACCCTACGGGACAGTCTGAAAAACTGTTTTTT.

The rearrangement links TRBV3-1 (or the pseudogene TRBV3-2) to TRBJ2-5; 7 bases agree with TRBD2. This CDR3 is built from 15 residues. Germline CDR1 reads LGHDT; CDR2 reads YNNKEL (reference sequence). Trimming took 4 bases from V and 5 from J; bases not matched to a gene: 10. CDR3 protein: CASSPPGGSGETQYF. The CDR3 nucleotides read TGTGCCAGCAGCCCCCCCGGGGGGTCCGGGGAGACCCAGTACTTC.

This clone has only one observation. The V gene is TRBV6-5, the J gene TRBJ1-1, with D unresolved. Per the germline V gene, CDR1 is MNHEY and CDR2 is SVGAGI. This CDR3 has 11 amino acids. V lost 5 bases to trimming and J lost 6 bases, with 7 bases between them. CDR3 DNA sequence: TGTGCCAGCAGTCCGAGGGCTGAAGCTTTCTTT. It specifies CASSPRAEAFF.

The V call is TRBV15, the J call TRBJ2-5; D might be TRBD1 (6 bases). Trimming pared 3 bases from V and 4 bases from J, leaving 12 bases between. CDR1 is LNHNV and CDR2 is YYDKDF in the germline V gene (reference sequence). This CDR3 region has 14 residues. DNA of the CDR3: TGTGCCACCAGCAGGGCTGGGACAACAGAGACCCAGTACTTC. Protein: CATSRAGTTETQYF.

The chain is built from TRBV9 and TRBJ2-7, with 7 bases fitting TRBD1. CDR1 is SGDLS, CDR2 YYNGEE, per germline. The CDR3 consists of 13 residues. Germline trimming cut 3 bases from V and 0 bases from J; bases unmatched to any gene: 0. The CDR3 sequence: CASSGQGSYEQYF. DNA for the CDR3: TGTGCCAGCAGCGGACAGGGCTCCTACGAGCAGTACTTC.

The rearrangement joins TRBV19 to TRBJ2-7; a possible D gene is TRBD1 (5 bases). CDR3 size: 15 residues. V was shortened by 5 bases and J by 3 bases, with 17 bases between the two germline ends. Germline V lookup: CDR1 LNHDA, CDR2 SQIVND (reference sequence). The CDR3 DNA reads TGTGCCAGTAGTCAGCAGGGAACGGGCTACTACGAGCAGTACTTC. Translating gives CASSQQGTGYYEQYF. The entire variable domain, with the rest obtained from reference TRBV19 and TRBJ2-7, is as follows: DGGITQSPKYLFRKEGQNVTLSCEQNLNHDAMYWYRQDPGQGLRLIYYSQIVNDFQKGDIAEGYSVSREKKESFPLTVTSAQKNPTAFYLCASSQQGTGYYEQYFGPGTRLTVT.

CDR3 amino acids: CASSYGGGYTF. The CDR3 DNA sequence: TGTGCCAGCAGTTACGGAGGGGGCTACACCTTC. J is TRBJ1-2 and V is TRBV6-5, with D unresolved. CDR1 is MNHEY and CDR2 is SVGAGI in the germline V gene. V was cut by 2 bases and J by 8 bases, with 6 bases left in between. The CDR3 runs to 11 residues.

This clone appeared a single time. J is TRBJ1-5 and V is TRBV6-5, with 7 nucleotides matching TRBD1. The V gene's germline CDR1 is MNHEY and CDR2 SVGAGI. The CDR3 is made up of 15 amino acids. The ends lost 5 bases at V and 6 bases at J; junction bases unmatched: 10. The CDR3 DNA follows: TGTGCCAGCAGTATGACAGGGCTAGGGGCTCAGCCCCAGCATTTT. This codes for CASSMTGLGAQPQHF.

The chain carries TRBV28 and TRBJ1-5, with D perhaps matching TRBD1 (5 bases). Germline V gives CDR1 MDHEN, CDR2 SYDVKM. The V gene lost 7 bases and the J gene lost 4 bases, with 17 bases spanning the gap. CDR3 size: 15 residues. Here the CDR3 reads CASILSGGWNQPQHF. CDR3 DNA: TGTGCCAGCATCCTAAGCGGGGGTTGGAATCAGCCCCAGCATTTT.

The rearrangement joins TRBV7-2 to TRBJ2-1; TRBD2 matches at 13 bases. The CDR3 loop spans 15 amino acids. Trimming cost V 2 bases and J 8 bases; bases outside gene matches: 3. CDR1 and CDR2 (germline): SGHTA, FQGNSA. The CDR3 DNA follows: TGTGCCAGCAGCTTACGGACTAGCGGGGGCTATGAGCAGTTCTTC. Its protein is CASSLRTSGGYEQFF.

The V and J genes are TRBV6-6 and TRBJ1-5, with TRBD1 matching 7 bases. Trimming cost V 5 bases and J 6 bases; bases outside gene matches: 7. The germline V gene encodes CDR1 MNHNY and CDR2 SVGAGI (reference sequence). This CDR3 contains 14 residues. The CDR3 nucleotides read TGTGCCAGCAGTCAAGACAGGGTGAGTCAGCCCCAGCATTTT. It is translated as CASSQDRVSQPQHF.

This clone was counted a few times. The chain carries TRBV5-1 and TRBJ1-4, with 7 bases that match TRBD1. The length of the CDR3 is 15 residues. CDR1 is SGHRS, CDR2 YFSETQ, per germline. The V segment lost 5 bases and the J segment 7 bases; nucleotides outside the gene matches: 11. The CDR3 nucleotides read TGCGCCAGCAGGCGTACAGGGGTTATTGGTGAAAAACTGTTTTTT. Translation gives CASRRTGVIGEKLFF.

J is TRBJ1-5 and V is TRBV4-2; no reliable D call. Trimming left V 3 bases short and J 8 bases short, with 11 bases between. CDR3 length: 13 amino acids. The germline V gene encodes CDR1 LGHNA and CDR2 YNFKEQ. Here the CDR3 reads CASSQILREPQHF. The CDR3, as DNA: TGTGCCAGCAGCCAGATTTTGAGGGAGCCCCAGCATTTT.